This TCR beta chain was documented in a study of CD8 T cells in ankylosing spondylitis. Libraries of TCR beta came from quantitative 5'-RACE with molecular barcodes. MiXCR, run by TCRdb on the 5' RACE reads, gives a single entry per CDR3 protein. Among around 440,000 distinct CDR3 sequences listed, 17% were seen once. Turning to this clonotype: What it binds is unknown.

The CDR3 is 13 amino acids. Trimming removed 3 bases from V and 7 bases from J; junction bases left unmatched: 6. The germline CDR1 and CDR2 sequences are SGHTA and FQGNSA. Study-wide findings and caveats: What appeared characteristic of ankylosing spondylitis blood was a TCR beta motif of several highly homologous variants. In ankylosing spondylitis patients, matched synovial fluid reportedly showed significant enrichment of disease-linked clones. Disease-linked clones were CD8+ and relatively rare in peripheral blood.

The chain links TRBV7-2 to TRBJ2-7; 7 positions match TRBD2. Sequencing was carried out using blood, either unsorted or a sorted T cell fraction (not recorded which). This clonotype was obtained from a male donor with ankylosing spondylitis. The CDR3 coding sequence is TGTGCCAGCAGCTTTACCCCGGGAGGTGAGCAGTACTTC. It codes for CASSFTPGGEQYF.